This TCR beta chain emerged from a study of T cells in Graves' hyperthyroidism and ophthalmopathy. The CDR3 covers 12 residues. The germline V gene encodes CDR1 MDHEN and CDR2 SYDVKM. Trimming took off 6 bases at V and 2 bases at J, with 5 bases between the two ends. Study-wide results and caveats: A 13 V-J model separated ophthalmopathy from stable hyperthyroidism. Blood samples included most of the expanded thyroid clonotypes exceeding 0.001.

Used for diagnoses were clinical symptoms, serum thyroxine and TRAb, thyroid ultrasound and orbital computed tomography. This clonotype showed up just a few times. The antigen is unknown. TCR beta CDR3 regions were amplified from RNA transcripts. Primed by the HTBI set, a first-round RT-PCR was run on the TCR CDR3. MiXCR was run by TCRdb on the multiplex PCR reads, yielding one entry per CDR3 protein. This table has approximately 710,000 distinct CDR3 sequences, around 16% appearing once. This clonotype was obtained from a man aged 50 to 59 with Graves' hyperthyroidism. Material: blood. The gene calls are TRBV28 and TRBJ1-5; D gene ambiguous. In nucleotides, the CDR3 is TGTGCCAGCAGGGATGGCAATCAGCCCCAGCATTTT. This translates into CASRDGNQPQHF.